This entry lists 15 T cell receptor beta chains sequenced from one sample in a study of blood T cells in healthy people across ages. Using a J-beta primer mix together with a sample-barcoded 5' primer, a second PCR was run for roughly 6 to 12 cycles. TCRdb used MiXCR to reprocess the 5' RACE reads, holding one entry per CDR3 protein. The sample holds 780,000 or so distinct CDR3 sequences, 20% to 25% seen once. These data were also reused for a study on T cells of mothers and their children.

The sequenced sample was blood. These receptors all stem from a boy younger than 18 in good health.

This clonotype was seen many times. The chain combines TRBV7-9 with TRBJ2-5, with D tentatively TRBD2 (6 bases). The J call could be wrong; TRBJ2-1 is a better fit for the DNA end. This CDR3 comprises 15 residues. CDR1 is SEHNR, CDR2 FQNEAQ, per germline (reference sequence). The CDR3 loop reads CASSLSGELGNEQFF. DNA for the CDR3: TGTGCCAGCAGCCTATCGGGGGAACTGGGGAATGAGCAGTTCTTC.

This clonotype showed up just a few times. The chain joins TRBV6-5 to TRBJ1-1; tentatively, D is TRBD1 (5 bases). Trimming took 0 bases from V and 8 from J, leaving 10 bases between them. The CDR3 runs 13 residues. Germline loops: CDR1 MNHEY, CDR2 SVGAGI. DNA for the CDR3: TGTGCCAGCAGTTACTCCGGGACCAAAGAAGCTTTCTTT. It translates to CASSYSGTKEAFF.

The gene calls are TRBV27 and TRBJ2-3; 9 bases align to TRBD2. The CDR3 spans 17 residues. Germline V gene data show CDR1 as MNHEY and CDR2 as SMNVEV (reference sequence). Unmatched junction bases numbered 7, after V lost 0 bases and J lost 3 bases. CDR3 loop: CASSLSVGGLATDTQYF. The DNA of the CDR3 is TGTGCCAGCAGTTTATCAGTTGGGGGACTAGCTACAGATACGCAGTATTTT.

This clonotype was observed a handful of times. The junction shows a germline mismatch at one end, possibly a read error. The DNA of the CDR3 is TGTGCCGGCAGCTTGGGACAGCGCAGCACCGGGGAGCTGTTTTTT. Residues: CAGSLGQRSTGELFF. The chain combines TRBV5-6 with TRBJ2-2, with 7 bases that match TRBD1. The CDR3 runs to 15 residues. Germline V gives CDR1 SGHDT, CDR2 YYEEEE.

This clonotype turned up a few times. The chain combines TRBV28 with TRBJ2-3; 9 bases are a match to TRBD1. This CDR3 is 17 amino acids long. V was clipped by 5 bases and J by 1 base; unmatched bases: 10. From germline, CDR1 is MDHEN and CDR2 SYDVKM. Here the CDR3 DNA reads TGTGCCAGCAGTAGGTATTGGACAGGGGACGGCACAGATACGCAGTATTTT. It specifies CASSRYWTGDGTDTQYF.

The genes are TRBV18 and TRBJ2-3; either TRBD1 or TRBD2 may supply D (5 bases each). V lost 5 bases to trimming and J lost 3 bases, with 18 bases between them. Germline loops: CDR1 KGHSH, CDR2 LQKENI. The CDR3 is 16 amino acids. CDR3 sequence: CASSETFLGETDTQYF. CDR3 nucleotides: TGTGCCAGCTCAGAAACATTCTTGGGGGAAACAGATACGCAGTATTTT.

The J gene is TRBJ2-6, the V gene TRBV20-1; TRBD2 agrees at 8 bases. J was trimmed by 0 bases and V by 6 bases; bases with no gene match: 1. The CDR3 is 14 residues long. The V gene's germline CDR1 is DFQATT and CDR2 SNEGSKA (reference sequence). CDR3 loop: CSAREGSGANVLTF. The CDR3 coding sequence is TGCAGTGCCCGGGAGGGCTCTGGGGCCAACGTCCTGACTTTC.

This clonotype appeared many times. The rearrangement joins TRBV7-6 to TRBJ2-7; TRBD1 matches 11 bases. The germline gives CDR1 SGHVS, CDR2 FNYEAQ. CDR3 length: 16 residues. The J segment lost 3 bases and the V segment lost 0 bases, leaving 4 bases of the junction unmatched. In nucleotides, the CDR3 is TGTGCCAGCAGCTTAGCCCTAGGGACAGGGGGCTACGAGCAGTACTTC. Its protein product is CASSLALGTGGYEQYF.

This clonotype has just a few counts. The chain joins TRBV11-2 to TRBJ2-3; D gene uncertain. The V end was cut by 0 bases, the J end by 0 bases, with 7 bases between. The germline gives CDR1 SGHAT, CDR2 FQNNGV. The CDR3 runs to 15 residues. Here the CDR3 DNA reads TGTGCCAGCAGCTTAGATCACAGAAGCACAGATACGCAGTATTTT. This gives the protein CASSLDHRSTDTQYF.

V and J are TRBV7-6 and TRBJ1-1; unclear D gene. Trimming cost V 8 bases and J 0 bases, with 10 bases left between them. The germline gives CDR1 SGHVS, CDR2 FNYEAQ. The CDR3 has 13 residues. The CDR3: CASSPTLNTEAFF. CDR3 nucleotides: TGTGCCAGCTCTCCGACCTTGAACACTGAAGCTTTCTTT.

The rearrangement links TRBV29-1 to TRBJ1-1; D may be TRBD1 (5 bases). The CDR3 consists of 12 residues. Germline V gene lookup returns CDR1 SQVTM and CDR2 ANQGSEA. The V end was cut by 6 bases, the J end by 6 bases, with 14 bases between. The CDR3 DNA sequence: TGCAGCGTCGCGGGACTCCACGCTGAAGCTTTCTTT. Amino acid sequence: CSVAGLHAEAFF. Looking up the rest from reference TRBV29-1 and TRBJ1-1 gives the full variable domain: SAVISQKPSRDICQRGTSLTIQCQVDSQVTMMFWYRQQPGQSLTLIATANQGSEATYESGFVIDKFPISRPNLTFSTLTVSNMSPEDSSIYLCSVAGLHAEAFFGQGTRLTVV.

J is TRBJ2-6 and V is TRBV18; 10 bases align to TRBD2. Germline V gene lookup returns CDR1 KGHSH and CDR2 LQKENI. Losses at the gene ends were 6 bases for V and 0 bases for J; bases not matched to a gene: 14. This CDR3 has 20 residues. The CDR3 protein is CASSRTGELAGNSGANVLTF. CDR3 sequence (DNA): TGTGCCAGCTCGCGTACAGGGGAACTAGCGGGAAACTCTGGGGCCAACGTCCTGACTTTC.

V usage is TRBV7-2 and J usage is TRBJ2-3, with D perhaps given as TRBD1 or TRBD2 (5 bases each). This CDR3 contains 13 residues. Germline V gene sequence: CDR1 SGHTA, CDR2 FQGNSA. V lost 7 bases and J lost 14, with 22 bases in between. CDR3 loop: CASTSLSGVRAYF. The CDR3, as DNA: TGTGCCAGCACCTCCCTCTCCGGGGTCAGGGCGTATTTT. The full variable domain, completed using reference TRBV7-2 and TRBJ2-3, is GAGVSQSPSNKVTEKGKDVELRCDPISGHTALYWYRQSLGQGLEFLIYFQGNSAPDKSGLPSDRFSAERTGGSVSTLTIQRTQQEDSAVYLCASTSLSGVRAYFGPGTRLTVL.

The genes are TRBV11-2 and TRBJ2-5; 10 nucleotides match TRBD1. V dropped 4 bases and J dropped 2; count of bases not matched to a gene: 4. Germline-derived CDR1 and CDR2 are SGHAT and FQNNGV. The CDR3 consists of 15 residues. Written as DNA, the CDR3 is TGTGCCAGCAGCTCTGGACAGGGGGTGCAAGAGACCCAGTACTTC. It translates to CASSSGQGVQETQYF.

The chain has TRBV7-2 and TRBJ2-5; D is perhaps TRBD2 (6 bases). The germline V gene has CDR1 SGHTA and CDR2 FQGNSA. The CDR3 has 20 amino acids. V lost 1 base and J 0 bases, leaving 24 bases between the germline ends. CDR3: CASSLVGPGSLSAHQETQYF. CDR3 DNA: TGTGCCAGCAGCTTAGTGGGACCCGGGAGCCTCTCGGCTCACCAAGAGACCCAGTACTTC.